This T cell receptor beta chain was observed in a study of blood T cells in healthy people across ages. Then a second PCR, running roughly 6 to 11 cycles, was carried out with a sample-barcoded 5' primer and a J-beta primer mix. TCRdb re-called the 5' RACE reads with MiXCR, one entry per CDR3 protein. The table lists roughly 1,300,000 distinct CDR3 sequences, almost 60% of them singletons. This CDR3 spans 15 amino acids. With 6 bases clipped from V and 5 bases from J, the junction kept 5 bases outside the gene matches. The source is a man aged 18 to 30 in good health. This chain uses TRBV12-3 or TRBV12-4 with TRBJ2-1; TRBD2 matches 12 bases. The sample consisted of blood. The CDR3 region is CASRRLAGAHNEQFF. DNA for the CDR3: TGTGCCAGCAGACGACTAGCGGGGGCCCACAATGAGCAGTTCTTC.